The 15 T cell receptor beta chains in this list originate from one sample, sequenced in a study of blood T cell repertoires in COVID-19. Data came from immunoSEQ multiplex PCR; TCRdb stores just in-frame clones and leaves some out. Found here are a few hundred thousand clones, roughly 89% of them singletons; the top ten hold roughly 2.3%. Sequencing input: peripheral blood. The receptor set was obtained from a man aged 30-40 years who had recovered from COVID-19.

The gene calls are TRBV4-3 and TRBJ1-6; 7 nucleotides match TRBD1. This CDR3 spans 14 amino acids. Germline assignment: CDR1 LGHNA and CDR2 YSLEER. After removal of 3 bases from V and 13 bases from J, the junction contained 9 bases not matched to a gene. The CDR3 DNA follows: TGCGCCAGCAGCCAGACGCAGGGGGTGTACCCCCTCCACTTT. Amino acid sequence: CASSQTQGVYPLHF.

The table lists this clone with many counts. The rearrangement links TRBV5-1 to TRBJ2-5; the match to TRBD1 covers 9 bases. The CDR3 spans 14 residues. The V segment lost 6 bases and the J segment 5 bases; nucleotides outside the gene matches: 8. Germline lookup yields CDR1 SGHRS and CDR2 YFSETQ. This CDR3 is CASTTGGSRETQYF. In DNA form, the CDR3 reads TGCGCCAGCACAACAGGGGGCTCGCGGGAGACCCAGTACTTC.

V usage is TRBV19 and J usage is TRBJ2-1; 11 nucleotides agree with TRBD2. Germline V gives CDR1 LNHDA, CDR2 SQIVND (reference sequence). Trimming at V came to 5 bases and at J to 0 bases, leaving 24 bases not matched to a gene. The CDR3 has 23 residues. DNA of the CDR3: TGTGCCAGTAGTTTGCCGGAACTAGCGGGGGTGGCAAAACTTACCAGCTCCTACAATGAGCAGTTCTTC. This encodes CASSLPELAGVAKLTSSYNEQFF.

The CDR3 spells CASSLAPLDTQYF. The CDR3 DNA is TGTGCCAGCAGCTTAGCCCCTCTCGATACGCAGTATTTT. The chain has TRBV7-2 and TRBJ2-3, with D unresolved. The CDR3 runs 13 residues. Looked up from germline, CDR1 is SGHTA and CDR2 is FQGNSA. Trimming stripped 0 bases from V and 6 bases from J, with 7 bases between.

This clone was counted only a few times. The chain carries TRBV5-8 and TRBJ1-4; TRBD1 matches at 9 bases. Per the germline V gene, CDR1 is SGHTS and CDR2 is YDEGEE. This CDR3 contains 16 residues. J gave up 8 bases and V 4 bases, and 12 bases lay outside the gene matches. CDR3 residues: CASSPGLGTGTEKLFF. The CDR3 DNA follows: TGTGCCAGCAGCCCCGGATTAGGGACAGGGACCGAAAAACTGTTTTTT.

The chain carries TRBV7-8 and TRBJ2-5; D possibly corresponds to TRBD1 (5 bases). Trimming stripped 5 bases from V and 5 bases from J, with 9 bases between. CDR1 is SGHVS and CDR2 is FQNEAQ in the germline V gene. This CDR3 comprises 12 residues. This chain's CDR3 is CASSGATETQYF. DNA for the CDR3: TGTGCCAGCAGCGGGGCGACGGAGACCCAGTACTTC. Supplemented by reference TRBV7-8 and TRBJ2-5, the full variable domain reads GAGVSQSPRYKVAKRGQDVALRCDPISGHVSLFWYQQALGQGPEFLTYFQNEAQLDKSGLPSDRFFAERPEGSVSTLKIQRTQQEDSAVYLCASSGATETQYFGPGTRLLVL.

This chain links TRBV5-4 with TRBJ2-4, with 9 bases matching TRBD1. The CDR3 covers 15 residues. Germline V CDR1 and CDR2: SGHNT, YYREEE (reference sequence). Losses at the gene ends were 4 bases for V and 7 bases for J; bases not matched to a gene: 9. DNA of the CDR3: TGTGCCAGCAGCGTTGGGGGACAGGGCTGGAACATTCAGTACTTC. This encodes CASSVGGQGWNIQYF.

The V gene is TRBV4-1, the J gene TRBJ1-2; D gene unclear. The germline CDR1 and CDR2 sequences are MGHRA and YSYEKL. The V end lost 0 bases, the J end lost 3 bases, and 11 bases lay between the germline ends. This CDR3 comprises 15 residues. The CDR3 is CASSQDRLVHYGYTF. DNA for the CDR3: TGCGCCAGCAGCCAAGATCGTCTAGTTCACTATGGCTACACCTTC.

This clone was seen a few times. The chain employs TRBV19 and TRBJ2-2; 9 bases are shared with TRBD2. This CDR3 region has 16 residues. Trimming took 7 bases from V and 4 from J; bases not matched to a gene: 10. In germline, CDR1 is LNHDA, CDR2 SQIVND (reference sequence). Here the CDR3 DNA reads TGTGCCAGTACCGCCCAAGCGGGGGGCCTCACCGGGGAGCTGTTTTTT. The encoded protein is CASTAQAGGLTGELFF.

The chain uses TRBV10-1 and TRBJ2-1; maybe TRBD1 (7 bases). The CDR3 extends over 15 amino acids. Germline CDR1 WNHNN, CDR2 SYGVQD (reference sequence). The V and J ends lost 0 bases and 9 bases respectively, with 15 bases between them. This CDR3 is CASSESGFQGGEQFF. The CDR3 DNA follows: TGCGCCAGCAGTGAGTCGGGTTTCCAGGGGGGTGAGCAGTTCTTC.

V and J are TRBV7-9 and TRBJ2-3; D possibly corresponds to TRBD2 (6 bases). CDR1 is SEHNR, CDR2 FQNEAQ, per germline (reference sequence). The CDR3 loop spans 14 amino acids. Trimming pared 8 bases from V and 0 bases from J, leaving 12 bases between. The CDR3 DNA follows: TGTGCCAGCCAGGCAGGGACTAGCACAGATACGCAGTATTTT. This sequence encodes CASQAGTSTDTQYF.

The chain is built from TRBV3-1 (or the pseudogene TRBV3-2) and TRBJ2-1, with 8 bases matching TRBD2. With 8 bases clipped from V and 8 bases from J, the junction kept 14 bases outside the gene matches. The CDR3 is 15 residues long. Germline V gene lookup returns CDR1 LGHDT and CDR2 YNNKEL (reference sequence). The CDR3, as DNA: TGTGCCAGCGTTAGCGGGGCGGGGGGTGTTGATGAGCAGTTCTTC. Its translation: CASVSGAGGVDEQFF.

The chain uses TRBV7-2 and TRBJ1-4, with D tentatively TRBD1 (6 bases). The CDR3 runs to 15 residues. The V gene lost 4 bases and the J gene lost 5 bases, with 14 bases spanning the gap. CDR1 is SGHTA and CDR2 is FQGNSA in the germline V gene. CDR3 DNA: TGTGCCAGCAGCTCCCGGACAGCTGAAAATGAAAAACTGTTTTTT. It encodes CASSSRTAENEKLFF.

V is TRBV30 and J is TRBJ1-5; no clear D. The CDR3 has 15 residues. V lost 1 base to trimming and J lost 0 bases, with 10 bases between them. Germline lookup yields CDR1 GTSNPN and CDR2 SVGIG (reference sequence). CDR3 residues: CAWSGGDHSNQPQHF. The CDR3 coding sequence is TGTGCCTGGAGTGGGGGAGACCATAGCAATCAGCCCCAGCATTTT.

The chain combines TRBV7-2 with TRBJ2-6, with D perhaps TRBD1 (6 bases). V lost 2 bases, J lost 4 bases, and 15 bases lay in between. Germline V CDR1 and CDR2: SGHTA, FQGNSA. The CDR3 contains 17 residues. The CDR3: CASSLRGSGDGANVLTF. The CDR3 DNA sequence: TGTGCCAGCAGCTTACGAGGGTCAGGGGACGGGGCCAACGTCCTGACTTTC. The full variable domain, completed using reference TRBV7-2 and TRBJ2-6, is GAGVSQSPSNKVTEKGKDVELRCDPISGHTALYWYRQSLGQGLEFLIYFQGNSAPDKSGLPSDRFSAERTGGSVSTLTIQRTQQEDSAVYLCASSLRGSGDGANVLTFGAGSRLTVL.